A selection of T cell receptor beta chains follows, all from one sample in a study of blood T cells in healthy people across ages. A single record per CDR3 protein comes from TCRdb applying MiXCR to the 5' RACE reads. The table records fewer than 1,200,000 distinct CDR3 sequences, under 30% of them present only once. The same data also contributed to another study, on T cells of mothers and their children.

The material sequenced was blood. The receptors come from a girl aged 2-10 years in good health. Each CDR3 is given with its conserved first and last residue. Fields, in order: J gene, clone size, D gene, V gene, CDR3 DNA, CDR3 protein. A D gene is named only where the DNA matches it firmly. Some rows mark clone size as missing; the rest say once, few, many or name a class of expanded clone.

J: TRBJ2-1
size: few
D: .
V: TRBV7-9
DNA: TGTGCCAGCAGCTTAGTGGGCCCGAGAGTAGATGAGCAGTTCTTC
CDR3: CASSLVGPRVDEQFF

J: TRBJ2-5
size: .
D: .
V: TRBV14
DNA: TGTGCCAGCAGCCAAGAGTTTGGGGCAGGCTTGGAGACCCAGTACTTC
CDR3: CASSQEFGAGLETQYF

J: TRBJ2-1
size: .
D: TRBD2
V: TRBV6-2/TRBV6-3
DNA: TGTGCCAGCAGTGAAAGCGGGAAGGGGTATGAGCAGTTCTTC
CDR3: CASSESGKGYEQFF

J: TRBJ1-4
size: few
D: .
V: TRBV19
DNA: TGTGCCAGTATTAGTTTCGACTCCGAAAAACTGTTTTTT
CDR3: CASISFDSEKLFF

J: TRBJ2-1
size: .
D: TRBD2
V: TRBV19
DNA: TGTGCCAGTACTAGCGGGGAGAGTGAGCAGTTCTTC
CDR3: CASTSGESEQFF

J: TRBJ2-7
size: .
D: TRBD1
V: TRBV28
DNA: TGTGCCAGCAGCACGGACAGGGAGGAAATCGAGCAGTACTTC
CDR3: CASSTDREEIEQYF

J: TRBJ2-7
size: .
D: .
V: TRBV4-3
DNA: TGCGCCAGCAGCCAAGATGGGGGAATGTTGCACTTC
CDR3: CASSQDGGMLHF

J: TRBJ2-7
size: many
D: .
V: TRBV7-9
DNA: TGTGCCAGCAGTTTTCTCCCTTACGAGCAGTACTTC
CDR3: CASSFLPYEQYF

J: TRBJ1-2
size: .
D: .
V: TRBV6-1
DNA: TGTGCCAGCATGTCTGGATTGGACTATGGCTACACCTTC
CDR3: CASMSGLDYGYTF

J: TRBJ2-7
size: few
D: .
V: TRBV2
DNA: TGTGCCAGCGAGGAGGAAACCGTCGAGCAGTACTTC
CDR3: CASEEETVEQYF

J: TRBJ2-4
size: few
D: .
V: TRBV12-3/TRBV12-4
DNA: TGTGCCAGCAGTTTAGACTTTGTCGACATTCAGTACTTC
CDR3: CASSLDFVDIQYF

J: TRBJ2-6
size: few
D: .
V: TRBV7-3
DNA: TGTGCCAGCAGCTTAAAGGGGCGGACCTTCTCTGGGGCCAACGTCCTGACTTTC
CDR3: CASSLKGRTFSGANVLTF

J: TRBJ2-5
size: few
D: .
V: TRBV12-3/TRBV12-4
DNA: TGTGCCGGCAGCCTTACATGGGGGTCTCAAGAGACCCAGTACTTC
CDR3: CAGSLTWGSQETQYF

J: TRBJ1-6
size: few
D: .
V: TRBV12-3/TRBV12-4
DNA: TGTGCCAGCAGTTTCAACGGTTTAACGCCCCTCCACTTT
CDR3: CASSFNGLTPLHF

J: TRBJ1-3
size: .
D: .
V: TRBV19
DNA: TGTGCCAGTAGTGCCCCGGGACCGCAATCTGGAAACACCATATATTTT
CDR3: CASSAPGPQSGNTIYF

J: TRBJ2-3
size: .
D: .
V: TRBV7-2
DNA: TGTGCCAGCAGCTCAAGGACTACCCCACGGATGCAGTATTTT
CDR3: CASSSRTTPRMQYF

J: TRBJ2-7
size: few
D: .
V: TRBV4-1
DNA: TGCGCCAGCAGGAAGACCGGGACGGACGCCTACGAGCAGTACTTC
CDR3: CASRKTGTDAYEQYF

J: TRBJ2-1
size: .
D: .
V: TRBV7-9
DNA: TGCGCCAGCAGTCTCGAGAGGTTCCCCTACAATGAGCAGTTCTTC
CDR3: CASSLERFPYNEQFF

J: TRBJ1-1
size: .
D: TRBD1
V: TRBV3-1
DNA: TGTGCCAGCAGCCGGACAGGGCTTGTGAACACTGAAGCTTTCTTT
CDR3: CASSRTGLVNTEAFF

J: TRBJ2-2
size: .
D: .
V: TRBV5-1
DNA: TGCGCCAGCAGCTTGGTCCAGCTCACCGGGGAGCTGTTTTTT
CDR3: CASSLVQLTGELFF

J: TRBJ2-1
size: .
D: .
V: TRBV20-1
DNA: TGCAGTGTGAGGAGGAATGAGCTGTTCTTC
CDR3: CSVRRNELFF

J: TRBJ1-4
size: few
D: .
V: TRBV5-1
DNA: TGCGCCAGCAGCTTGGCCCTAGGGGTGGATGAAAAACTGTTTTTT
CDR3: CASSLALGVDEKLFF

J: TRBJ2-3
size: .
D: .
V: TRBV5-1
DNA: TGCGCCAGCAGCTTGGTGTGGGGCCGAGATACGCAGTATTTT
CDR3: CASSLVWGRDTQYF

J: TRBJ2-2
size: .
D: .
V: TRBV24-1
DNA: TGTGCCACCAGTGATTTCACAGGCATGGAGCTGTTTTTT
CDR3: CATSDFTGMELFF

J: TRBJ2-7
size: .
D: TRBD2
V: TRBV2
DNA: TGTGCCAGCAGTGAAGAACTAGCGGAGTTTTACGAGCAGTACTTC
CDR3: CASSEELAEFYEQYF

J: TRBJ2-1
size: .
D: .
V: TRBV3-1
DNA: TGTGCCAGCAGCCAAGGAATATTC
CDR3: CASSQGIF

J: TRBJ2-6
size: .
D: .
V: TRBV28
DNA: TGTGCCAGCAGTTTCTATGGAACCAGGGTCCCTGGGGCCAACGTCCTGACTTTC
CDR3: CASSFYGTRVPGANVLTF

J: TRBJ1-5
size: few
D: .
V: TRBV20-1
DNA: TGCAGTGCTAGTTTCGGCAATCAGCCCCAGCATTTT
CDR3: CSASFGNQPQHF

J: TRBJ2-2
size: few
D: .
V: TRBV7-2
DNA: TGTGCCAGCAGCCCCCTTACCCGGGAGCTGTTTTTT
CDR3: CASSPLTRELFF

J: TRBJ2-7
size: .
D: .
V: TRBV3-1
DNA: TGTGCCAGCAGCCTCGGGGTCGGAGGGCAGTACTTC
CDR3: CASSLGVGGQYF

J: TRBJ2-7
size: .
D: .
V: TRBV9
DNA: TGTGCCAGCAGCCCCGGAGGGACATCGACCGAGCAGTACTTC
CDR3: CASSPGGTSTEQYF

J: TRBJ1-1
size: .
D: .
V: TRBV12-3/TRBV12-4
DNA: TGTGCCAGCAGTCACGGACAGTCACGCGCTGAAGCTTTCTTT
CDR3: CASSHGQSRAEAFF

J: TRBJ2-3
size: few
D: .
V: TRBV15
DNA: TGTGCCACCAGCAGGGGCCCCTCGACGCAGTATTTT
CDR3: CATSRGPSTQYF

J: TRBJ2-4
size: .
D: TRBD2
V: TRBV12-3/TRBV12-4
DNA: TGTGCCAGCAGCATGACTAGCGGACAAAACATTCAGTACTTC
CDR3: CASSMTSGQNIQYF

J: TRBJ2-1
size: .
D: .
V: TRBV7-8
DNA: TGTGCCAGCAGCCCCCCCATCGGGAAGAGCTCCTACAATGAGCAGTTCTTC
CDR3: CASSPPIGKSSYNEQFF

J: TRBJ2-1
size: .
D: TRBD1
V: TRBV7-9
DNA: TGTGCCAGCAGCTTAGGAGTGCAGGGGGCCTGGGATGAGCAGTTCTTC
CDR3: CASSLGVQGAWDEQFF

J: TRBJ1-6
size: few
D: TRBD1
V: TRBV27
DNA: TGTGCCAGCAGTGACATGGGACAGTATAATTCACCCCTCCACTTT
CDR3: CASSDMGQYNSPLHF

J: TRBJ2-2
size: few
D: TRBD2
V: TRBV20-1
DNA: TGCAGTGCTAGAGGGACGGGGGGTAATCCCACCGGGGAGCTGTTTTTT
CDR3: CSARGTGGNPTGELFF

J: TRBJ2-7
size: few
D: TRBD2
V: TRBV7-2
DNA: TGTGCCAGCAGTCCACTAGCGGGACCTCCGGGCGAGCAGTACTTC
CDR3: CASSPLAGPPGEQYF

J: TRBJ2-7
size: .
D: .
V: TRBV20-1
DNA: TGCAGTGCTCCTACCTCCTACGAGCAGTACTTC
CDR3: CSAPTSYEQYF

J: TRBJ2-7
size: few
D: .
V: TRBV12-5
DNA: TGTGCTAGTGGTTTGTTCGGGGGTACCTACGAGCAGTACTTC
CDR3: CASGLFGGTYEQYF

J: TRBJ1-1
size: few
D: .
V: TRBV29-1
DNA: TGCAGCGCACTTCAGGGCACTGAAGCTTTCTTT
CDR3: CSALQGTEAFF

J: TRBJ1-2
size: many
D: TRBD1
V: TRBV29-1
DNA: TGCAGCGTTGTATTAGCGGACAGGGGAGTCTATGGCTACACCTTC
CDR3: CSVVLADRGVYGYTF

J: TRBJ2-3
size: .
D: .
V: TRBV14
DNA: TGTGCCAGCAGCCCCCGACTAGTGAGATATACGCAGTATTTT
CDR3: CASSPRLVRYTQYF

J: TRBJ2-1
size: few
D: .
V: TRBV12-3/TRBV12-4
DNA: TGTGCCAGCAGACCAACCACAGGGCCTGAGCAGTTCTTC
CDR3: CASRPTTGPEQFF

J: TRBJ1-1
size: .
D: .
V: TRBV27
DNA: TGTGCCAGCAGTCCCCTAGACAGCACTGAAGCTTTCTTT
CDR3: CASSPLDSTEAFF

J: TRBJ2-5
size: many
D: .
V: TRBV6-6
DNA: TGTGCCAGCAGTCTACAATCAGGGACAGAGACCCAGTACTTC
CDR3: CASSLQSGTETQYF

J: TRBJ2-5
size: .
D: .
V: TRBV28
DNA: TGTGCCAGCAGTCCCCGCGGATCGGAGACCCAGTACTTC
CDR3: CASSPRGSETQYF

J: TRBJ2-2
size: .
D: .
V: TRBV20-1
DNA: TGCAGTGCTACTTCCGGACAGCTGAACACCGGGGAGCTGTTTTTT
CDR3: CSATSGQLNTGELFF

J: TRBJ2-5
size: .
D: .
V: TRBV7-2
DNA: TGTGCCAGCAGCTTAGGTTCAAGCGCGGGCCAAGAGACCCAGTACTTC
CDR3: CASSLGSSAGQETQYF

J: TRBJ2-1
size: few
D: TRBD1
V: TRBV14
DNA: TGTGCCAGCAGCCATTGGGACAGGGATGTCAATGAGCAGTTCTTC
CDR3: CASSHWDRDVNEQFF